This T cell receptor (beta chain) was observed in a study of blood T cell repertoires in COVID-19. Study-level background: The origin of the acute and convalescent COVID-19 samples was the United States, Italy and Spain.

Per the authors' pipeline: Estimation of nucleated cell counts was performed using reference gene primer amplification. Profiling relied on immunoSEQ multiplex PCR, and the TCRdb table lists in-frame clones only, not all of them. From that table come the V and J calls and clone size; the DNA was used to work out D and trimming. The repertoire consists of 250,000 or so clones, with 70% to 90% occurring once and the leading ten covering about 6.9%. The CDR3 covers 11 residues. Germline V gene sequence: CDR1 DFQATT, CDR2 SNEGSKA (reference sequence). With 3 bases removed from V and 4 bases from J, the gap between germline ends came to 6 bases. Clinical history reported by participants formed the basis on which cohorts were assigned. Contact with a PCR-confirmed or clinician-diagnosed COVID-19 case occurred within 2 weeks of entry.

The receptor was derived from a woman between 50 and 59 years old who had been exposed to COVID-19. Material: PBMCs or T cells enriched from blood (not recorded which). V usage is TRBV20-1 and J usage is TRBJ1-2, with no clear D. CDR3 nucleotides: TGCAGTGCTAGTAACTTCTATGGCTACACCTTC. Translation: CSASNFYGYTF.